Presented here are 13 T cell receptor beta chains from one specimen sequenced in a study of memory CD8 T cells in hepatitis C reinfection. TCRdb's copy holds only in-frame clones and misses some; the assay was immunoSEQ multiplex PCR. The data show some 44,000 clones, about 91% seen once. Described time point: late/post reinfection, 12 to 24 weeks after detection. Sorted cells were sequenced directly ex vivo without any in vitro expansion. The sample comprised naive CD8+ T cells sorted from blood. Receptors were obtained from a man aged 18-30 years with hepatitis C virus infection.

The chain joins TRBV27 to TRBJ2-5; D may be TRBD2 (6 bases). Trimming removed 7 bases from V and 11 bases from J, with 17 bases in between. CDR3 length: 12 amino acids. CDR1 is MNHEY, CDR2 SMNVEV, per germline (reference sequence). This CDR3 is CASKGLTGEQYF. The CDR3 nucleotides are TGTGCCAGCAAAGGACTCACGGGGGAGCAGTACTTC.

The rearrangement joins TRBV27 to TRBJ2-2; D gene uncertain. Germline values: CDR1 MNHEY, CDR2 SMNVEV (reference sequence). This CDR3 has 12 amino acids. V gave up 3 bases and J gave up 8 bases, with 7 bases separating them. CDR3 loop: CASSLALGELFF. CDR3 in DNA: TGTGCCAGCAGTTTGGCTCTGGGGGAGCTGTTTTTT.

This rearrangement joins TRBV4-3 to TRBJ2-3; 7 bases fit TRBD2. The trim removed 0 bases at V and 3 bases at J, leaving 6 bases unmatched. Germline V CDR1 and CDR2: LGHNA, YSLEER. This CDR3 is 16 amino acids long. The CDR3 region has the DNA TGCGCCAGCAGCCAAGATTGGACGGGGGGAACAGATACGCAGTATTTT. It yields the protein CASSQDWTGGTDTQYF.

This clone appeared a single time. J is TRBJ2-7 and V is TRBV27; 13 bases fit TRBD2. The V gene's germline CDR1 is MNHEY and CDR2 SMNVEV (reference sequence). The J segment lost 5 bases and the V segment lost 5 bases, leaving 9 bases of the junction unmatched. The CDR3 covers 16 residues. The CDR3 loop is CASSPRTSGSIHEQYF. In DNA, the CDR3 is TGTGCCAGCAGTCCTCGGACTAGCGGGAGCATCCACGAGCAGTACTTC.

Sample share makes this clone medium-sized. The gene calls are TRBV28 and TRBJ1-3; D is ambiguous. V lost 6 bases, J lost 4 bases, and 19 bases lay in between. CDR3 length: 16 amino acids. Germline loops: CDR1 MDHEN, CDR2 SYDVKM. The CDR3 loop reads CASSKLLELTGNTIYF. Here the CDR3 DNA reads TGTGCCAGCAGCAAACTGCTAGAGCTCACCGGAAACACCATATATTTT.

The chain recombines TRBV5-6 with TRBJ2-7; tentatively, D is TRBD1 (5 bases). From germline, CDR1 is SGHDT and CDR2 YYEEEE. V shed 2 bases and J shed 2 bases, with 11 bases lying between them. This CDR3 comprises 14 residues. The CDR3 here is CASSLGAVPYEQYF. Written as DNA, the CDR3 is TGTGCCAGCAGCTTAGGGGCGGTACCCTACGAGCAGTACTTC.

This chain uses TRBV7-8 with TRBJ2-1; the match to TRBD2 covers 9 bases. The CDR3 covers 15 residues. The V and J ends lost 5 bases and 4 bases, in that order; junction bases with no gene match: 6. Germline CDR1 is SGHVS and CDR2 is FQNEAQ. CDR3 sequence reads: CASSPWAGGYNEQFF. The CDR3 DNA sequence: TGTGCCAGCAGCCCCTGGGCGGGGGGGTACAATGAGCAGTTCTTC.

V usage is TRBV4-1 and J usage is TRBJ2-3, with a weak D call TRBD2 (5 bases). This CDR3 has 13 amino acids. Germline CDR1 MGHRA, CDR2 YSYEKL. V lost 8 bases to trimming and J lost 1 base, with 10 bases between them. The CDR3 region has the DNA TGCGCCAGCGGAGGACTGGGCACAGATACGCAGTATTTT. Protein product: CASGGLGTDTQYF.

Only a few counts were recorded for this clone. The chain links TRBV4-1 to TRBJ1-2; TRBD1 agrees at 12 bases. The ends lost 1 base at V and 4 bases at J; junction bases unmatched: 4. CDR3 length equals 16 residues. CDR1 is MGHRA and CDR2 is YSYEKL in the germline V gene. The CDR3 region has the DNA TGCGCCAGCAGCCAAGGGGGACAGGGGGCTTTCTATGGCTACACCTTC. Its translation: CASSQGGQGAFYGYTF.

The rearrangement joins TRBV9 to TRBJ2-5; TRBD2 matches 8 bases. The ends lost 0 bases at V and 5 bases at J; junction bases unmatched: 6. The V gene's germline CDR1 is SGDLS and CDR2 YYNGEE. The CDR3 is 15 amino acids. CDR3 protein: CASSVVSGGAETQYF. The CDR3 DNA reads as TGTGCCAGCAGCGTAGTTTCCGGGGGGGCTGAGACCCAGTACTTC.

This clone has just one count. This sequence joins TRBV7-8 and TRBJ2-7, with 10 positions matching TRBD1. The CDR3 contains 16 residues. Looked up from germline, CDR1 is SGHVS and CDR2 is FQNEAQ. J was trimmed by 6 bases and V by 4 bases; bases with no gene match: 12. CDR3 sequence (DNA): TGTGCCAGCAGCTGGAAGGGACAGGGGTACTCGGCCGAGCAGTACTTC. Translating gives CASSWKGQGYSAEQYF.

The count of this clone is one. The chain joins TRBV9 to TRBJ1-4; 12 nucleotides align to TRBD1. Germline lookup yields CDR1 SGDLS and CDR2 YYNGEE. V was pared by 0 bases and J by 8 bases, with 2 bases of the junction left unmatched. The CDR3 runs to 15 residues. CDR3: CASSVGGQGAEKLFF. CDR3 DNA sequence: TGTGCCAGCAGCGTAGGGGGACAGGGGGCGGAAAAACTGTTTTTT. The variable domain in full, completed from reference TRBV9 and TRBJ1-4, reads DSGVTQTPKHLITATGQRVTLRCSPRSGDLSVYWYQQSLDQGLQFLIQYYNGEERAKGNILERFSAQQFPDLHSELNLSSLELGDSALYFCASSVGGQGAEKLFFGSGTQLSVL.

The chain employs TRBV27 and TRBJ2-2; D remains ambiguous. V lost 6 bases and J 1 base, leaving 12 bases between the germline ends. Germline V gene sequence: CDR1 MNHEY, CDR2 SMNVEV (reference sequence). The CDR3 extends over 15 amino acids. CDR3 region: CASRLSIGNTGELFF. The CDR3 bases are TGTGCCAGCAGGCTTTCAATCGGGAACACCGGGGAGCTGTTTTTT.